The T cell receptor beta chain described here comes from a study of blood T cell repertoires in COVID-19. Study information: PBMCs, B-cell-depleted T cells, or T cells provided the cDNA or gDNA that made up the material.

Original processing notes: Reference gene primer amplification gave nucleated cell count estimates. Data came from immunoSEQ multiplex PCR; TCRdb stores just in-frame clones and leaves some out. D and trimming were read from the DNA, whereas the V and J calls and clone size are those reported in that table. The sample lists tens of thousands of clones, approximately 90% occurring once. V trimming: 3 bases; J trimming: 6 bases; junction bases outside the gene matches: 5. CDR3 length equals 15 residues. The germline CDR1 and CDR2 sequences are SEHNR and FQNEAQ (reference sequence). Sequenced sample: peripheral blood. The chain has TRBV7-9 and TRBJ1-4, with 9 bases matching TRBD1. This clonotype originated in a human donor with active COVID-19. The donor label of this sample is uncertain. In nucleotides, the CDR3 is TGTGCCAGCAGCTTCAGGGGGGACAGGGATGAAAAACTGTTTTTT. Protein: CASSFRGDRDEKLFF.